The 28 T cell receptor beta chains listed next were all sequenced from one sample in a study of control samples from healthy donors and cancer patients. This table comes from immunoSEQ multiplex PCR, and its TCRdb copy is limited to in-frame clones, with some not included. The sample contains about 180,000 clones, over 85% of which appear only once. The sample was blood. These receptors came from a young man in good health.

V gene TRBV12-3 or TRBV12-4 combines with J gene TRBJ1-2; D call uncertain. This CDR3 region has 13 residues. Trimming took off 2 bases at V and 0 bases at J, with 4 bases between the two ends. CDR3 region: CASSLKANYGYTF. The CDR3, as DNA: TGTGCCAGCAGTTTAAAAGCTAACTATGGCTACACCTTC.

This chain joins TRBV18 and TRBJ2-5; maybe TRBD2 (6 bases). CDR1 is KGHSH, CDR2 LQKENI, per germline. The CDR3 extends over 13 amino acids. V was pared by 5 bases and J by 4 bases, with 11 bases between. In DNA form, the CDR3 reads TGTGCCAGCTCAATTCGGGACTTAGAGACCCAGTACTTC. Residues: CASSIRDLETQYF.

This clone was seen only once. The chain links TRBV18 to TRBJ2-3; no reliable D call. The CDR3 spans 17 residues. Germline V CDR1 and CDR2: KGHSH, LQKENI. Trimming pared 0 bases from V and 2 bases from J, leaving 15 bases between. The CDR3 DNA reads TGTGCCAGCTCACCACCTCGAAGTCCCGAACTCACAGATACGCAGTATTTT. Encoded protein: CASSPPRSPELTDTQYF.

This clone was counted between two and nine times. V usage is TRBV7-7 and J usage is TRBJ1-1, with D tentatively TRBD1 (5 bases). The CDR3 consists of 13 residues. V was clipped by 0 bases and J by 9 bases, with 11 bases between them. Looked up from germline, CDR1 is SSHAT and CDR2 is FNYEAQ (reference sequence). CDR3 residues: CASSLAYDSQAFF. The CDR3 DNA follows: TGTGCCAGCAGCTTAGCCTACGACAGCCAAGCTTTCTTT.

This clone has a single count. This CDR3 is CASSLELWSTGELFF. CDR3 in DNA: TGTGCCAGCAGCTTAGAGTTGTGGAGCACCGGGGAGCTGTTTTTT. V usage is TRBV11-2 and J usage is TRBJ2-2, with D hard to call. V dropped 0 bases and J dropped 4 bases, with 9 bases sitting between them. The CDR3 sequence is 15 residues long. Germline-derived CDR1 and CDR2 are SGHAT and FQNNGV.

This clone showed up just once. V gene TRBV27 combines with J gene TRBJ2-7; 7 nucleotides align to TRBD1. J lost 1 base, V lost 5 bases, and 5 bases had no gene match. CDR1 is MNHEY and CDR2 is SMNVEV in the germline V gene (reference sequence). This CDR3 has 14 residues. The CDR3 protein is CASSLRGFSYEQYF. CDR3 nucleotide sequence: TGTGCCAGCAGTCTCAGGGGGTTTTCCTACGAGCAGTACTTC.

The J gene is TRBJ1-3, the V gene TRBV7-2; TRBD1 agrees at 10 bases. Germline V gene data show CDR1 as SGHTA and CDR2 as FQGNSA. This CDR3 spans 15 amino acids. V lost 5 bases to trimming and J lost 5 bases; unmatched junction nucleotides: 6. CDR3 sequence: CASSRYDRGRNTIYF. The CDR3 DNA reads as TGTGCCAGCAGCCGCTACGACAGGGGGCGAAACACCATATATTTT.

Here the CDR3 DNA reads TGTGCCAGCAGTTTGGGACGGGAGAACACTGAAGCTTTCTTT. Encoded protein: CASSLGRENTEAFF. This chain connects TRBV2 to TRBJ1-1; TRBD1 might be the D (5 bases). CDR1 is SNHLY, CDR2 FYNNEI, per germline. The CDR3 totals 14 residues. V was shortened by 5 bases and J by 1 base, with 11 bases between the two germline ends.

The rearrangement uses TRBV7-3 and TRBJ1-1, with D perhaps matching TRBD1 (6 bases). V lost 5 bases, J lost 8 bases, and 12 bases lay in between. Germline CDR1 SGHTA, CDR2 FQGTGA. The CDR3 runs 12 residues. CDR3 sequence: CASSLLDREAFF. DNA of the CDR3: TGTGCCAGCAGCCTTTTGGACAGAGAAGCTTTCTTT.

The rearrangement joins TRBV5-4 to TRBJ2-2; no clear D. CDR3 length: 15 residues. Germline CDR1 SGHNT, CDR2 YYREEE (reference sequence). The V end was cut by 3 bases, the J end by 4 bases, with 13 bases between. The CDR3 spells CASSSSGLSTGELFF. In nucleotides, the CDR3 is TGTGCCAGCAGCTCCTCCGGGCTAAGCACCGGGGAGCTGTTTTTT. The complete variable domain, with remaining parts taken from reference TRBV5-4 and TRBJ2-2, reads ETGVTQSPTHLIKTRGQQVTLRCSSQSGHNTVSWYQQALGQGPQFIFQYYREEENGRGNFPPRFSGLQFPNYSSELNVNALELDDSALYLCASSSSGLSTGELFFGEGSRLTVL.

V usage is TRBV5-6 and J usage is TRBJ2-1; D is perhaps TRBD2 (7 bases). This CDR3 is 16 amino acids long. With 4 bases removed from V and 4 bases from J, the gap between germline ends came to 18 bases. CDR1 is SGHDT, CDR2 YYEEEE, per germline. In nucleotides, the CDR3 is TGTGCCAGCAGCGTTGGAGGGGGGGTAACTTACAATGAGCAGTTCTTC. Amino acid sequence: CASSVGGGVTYNEQFF.

To note about this clone: Mismatch with germline at one junction end may stem from a read error. The V and J genes are TRBV7-2 and TRBJ2-5; TRBD2 matches at 13 bases. The CDR3 spans 14 residues. CDR1 SGHTA and CDR2 FQGNSA come from the germline V gene. The CDR3 DNA sequence: TGTGCCAGCAGCCTCTCCGGGACTAGCGGGGAGGTTCACTTC. This codes for CASSLSGTSGEVHF.

The rearrangement uses TRBV27 and TRBJ1-1; D may be TRBD1 (5 bases). This CDR3 contains 13 residues. The germline V gene encodes CDR1 MNHEY and CDR2 SMNVEV (reference sequence). V gave up 3 bases and J gave up 4 bases, with 9 bases separating them. CDR3 sequence (DNA): TGTGCCAGCAGTTTCTGGCAGGGCACTGAAGCTTTCTTT. Amino acid sequence: CASSFWQGTEAFF.

This clone has a handful of counts. The chain employs TRBV28 and TRBJ1-6; possibly TRBD1 for D (5 bases). V lost 7 bases and J lost 7, with 17 bases in between. The CDR3 length is 15 residues. Germline CDR1 and CDR2: MDHEN and SYDVKM. The CDR3 spells CASNARGGGNSPLHF. The CDR3 DNA follows: TGTGCCAGCAACGCCCGGGGCGGGGGGAATTCACCCCTCCACTTT.

This clone was counted a single time. This chain uses TRBV7-6 with TRBJ2-7; 11 bases align to TRBD1. V lost 5 bases to trimming and J lost 2 bases; unmatched junction nucleotides: 5. Per the germline V gene, CDR1 is SGHVS and CDR2 is FNYEAQ. This CDR3 contains 15 residues. The chain's CDR3 is CASSEGQGVTYEQYF. CDR3 coding DNA: TGTGCCAGCAGCGAGGGACAGGGGGTAACCTACGAGCAGTACTTC.

This clone was seen once. The chain is built from TRBV4-3 and TRBJ1-5; D may be TRBD1 (6 bases). CDR3 length: 15 amino acids. The V gene's germline CDR1 is LGHNA and CDR2 YSLEER. V lost 0 bases and J lost 7, with 13 bases in between. Here the CDR3 reads CASSQDVSGGQPQHF. The CDR3 nucleotides are TGCGCCAGCAGCCAAGATGTGTCGGGGGGCCAGCCCCAGCATTTT.

The chain couples TRBV5-5 to TRBJ2-3; 9 nucleotides align to TRBD1. Trimming cost V 4 bases and J 5 bases; bases outside gene matches: 5. Per germline, CDR1 SGHKS and CDR2 YYEKEE (reference sequence). CDR3 length: 14 amino acids. CDR3 DNA: TGTGCCAGCAGCCGGGACAGGGTGATAGATACGCAGTATTTT. It translates to CASSRDRVIDTQYF.

This rearrangement joins TRBV7-9 to TRBJ2-5; D unclear. The CDR3 loop spans 14 amino acids. Trimming cost V 3 bases and J 4 bases, with 12 bases left between them. Germline V CDR1 and CDR2: SEHNR, FQNEAQ (reference sequence). CDR3 nucleotides: TGTGCCAGCAGCTTGCCAAGCGCCCCAGAGACCCAGTACTTC. The encoded protein is CASSLPSAPETQYF.

This clone was picked up one time. This chain joins TRBV2 and TRBJ2-7, with TRBD2 identical over 9 bases. V shed 9 bases and J 2 bases; nucleotides not matched to a gene: 5. Germline CDR1 and CDR2: SNHLY and FYNNEI. The CDR3 covers 13 residues. As DNA, the CDR3 is TGTGCCAGTCGGACTAGCGACACCTACGAGCAGTACTTC. Encoded protein: CASRTSDTYEQYF.

The CDR3 DNA sequence: TGTGCCAGCAGTAGGACAGAGGGAAACACCGGGGAGCTGTTTTTT. It translates to CASSRTEGNTGELFF. The chain is built from TRBV27 and TRBJ2-2; weak D call: TRBD1 (6 bases). The CDR3 contains 15 residues. V gave up 5 bases and J gave up 2 bases, with 12 bases separating them. CDR1 is MNHEY, CDR2 SMNVEV, per germline (reference sequence).

This clone was recorded only once. The rearrangement joins TRBV6-2 or TRBV6-3 to TRBJ1-5; the D gene is possibly TRBD1 (6 bases). The germline gives CDR1 MNHEY, CDR2 SVGEGT. V dropped 6 bases and J dropped 5 bases, with 14 bases sitting between them. This CDR3 comprises 14 residues. CDR3 residues: CASSLTGTHQPQHF. DNA for the CDR3: TGTGCCAGCAGCCTCACAGGGACTCATCAGCCCCAGCATTTT.

The chain joins TRBV11-2 to TRBJ2-5, with 10 bases that match TRBD2. Looked up from germline, CDR1 is SGHAT and CDR2 is FQNNGV. Germline trimming cut 1 base from V and 5 bases from J; bases unmatched to any gene: 7. The CDR3 covers 16 residues. CDR3 sequence (DNA): TGTGCCAGCAGCTTAGGGGCCAGCGGGGGGGCGGAGACCCAGTACTTC. Its translation: CASSLGASGGAETQYF.

This clone was detected a few times. The genes are TRBV3-1 (or the pseudogene TRBV3-2) and TRBJ1-6; no definite D call. Germline V gene sequence: CDR1 LGHDT, CDR2 YNNKEL (reference sequence). This CDR3 has 16 residues. The V end lost 1 base, the J end lost 10 bases, and 17 bases lay between the germline ends. This CDR3 is CASSQGISIGRSPLHF. CDR3 bases: TGTGCCAGCAGCCAAGGAATAAGCATTGGCAGGTCACCCCTCCACTTT.

This chain uses TRBV6-5 with TRBJ1-2, with 7 nucleotides matching TRBD1. Germline V lookup: CDR1 MNHEY, CDR2 SVGAGI. The V and J ends lost 2 bases and 6 bases, in that order; junction bases with no gene match: 3. The CDR3 is 13 amino acids. The CDR3 sequence: CASSYGTENGYTF. The CDR3 bases are TGTGCCAGCAGTTACGGGACAGAGAATGGCTACACCTTC.

The chain carries TRBV5-1 and TRBJ1-1; D not resolved. The V gene's germline CDR1 is SGHRS and CDR2 YFSETQ. The CDR3 is made up of 14 amino acids. The ends were cut back, 3 bases at V and 2 bases at J, with 11 bases in the middle. CDR3 nucleotide sequence: TGCGCCAGCAGCTCCGGACGGGAAAACACTGAAGCTTTCTTT. Protein product: CASSSGRENTEAFF. The entire variable domain, with the rest obtained from reference TRBV5-1 and TRBJ1-1, is as follows: KAGVTQTPRYLIKTRGQQVTLSCSPISGHRSVSWYQQTPGQGLQFLFEYFSETQRNKGNFPGRFSGRQFSNSRSEMNVSTLELGDSALYLCASSSGRENTEAFFGQGTRLTVV.

The chain combines TRBV28 with TRBJ2-7, with a possible D match to TRBD2 (5 bases). The ends were cut back, 5 bases at V and 9 bases at J, with 14 bases in the middle. There are 12 residues in the CDR3. Germline-derived CDR1 and CDR2 are MDHEN and SYDVKM. Here the CDR3 reads CASSALTEGQYF. The CDR3 DNA follows: TGTGCCAGCAGTGCCTTAACAGAGGGGCAGTACTTC.

The chain joins TRBV6-5 to TRBJ1-5, with 8 bases lining up with TRBD1. The CDR3 loop spans 15 amino acids. Germline CDR1 is MNHEY and CDR2 is SVGAGI. The junction had 3 bases not matched to a gene; V was cut back by 4 bases and J by 1 base. This chain's CDR3 is CASSSGTGSNQPQHF. In nucleotides, the CDR3 is TGTGCCAGCAGTTCCGGGACAGGCAGCAATCAGCCCCAGCATTTT.

The gene calls are TRBV2 and TRBJ1-5; TRBD1 matches 10 bases. The CDR3 has 15 residues. The germline CDR1 and CDR2 sequences are SNHLY and FYNNEI. V lost 6 bases, J lost 3 bases, and 5 bases stayed unmatched. CDR3 region: CASRGDRGHNQPQHF. Here the CDR3 DNA reads TGTGCCAGCAGGGGGGACAGGGGACACAATCAGCCCCAGCATTTT.